This T cell receptor (beta chain) was sequenced for a study of blood T cells in healthy people across ages (dated by TCRdb to 2014 to 2015). Regarding the study in general: In model experiments, template switching captured roughly one uniquely barcoded TCR beta cDNA molecule for every two T cells. The study measured age-related changes in TCR beta repertoire diversity using deep sequencing normalized with unique cDNA molecular identifiers. Four age groups were formed from the donors: young (average approximately 17 years), middle-aged (approximately 39), aged (about 62) and long-lived (around 80). Donors of different ages were randomly distributed across sequencing lanes to avoid experimental bias. Two additional independent replicas of 1 million unique cDNA reads from the same blood draw were analyzed for two donors (one aged 18 to 30 and one aged 80 or older). The study at large found these results: Because profiling used bulk unsorted PBMCs, naive and antigen-experienced compartments could not be compared conclusively. Compared with the aged group, the long-lived group had more naive CD4+ T cells, fewer expanded clones and increased TCR diversity, suggesting age selection. Estimates of total diversity based on one million sequenced T cells were regarded as lower bounds and as underestimates. There was a strong correlation between observed TCR beta diversity and the percentage of naive T cells measured by flow cytometry. Observed TCR beta diversity per million T cells fell roughly linearly with age, and a significant reduction was already apparent by age roughly 40. Donor CMV infection status was unknown, potentially confounding age-related changes in expanded clonotypes.

Concerning this clonotype itself: No antigen is known for it. Per-base qualities were not stored, and no clone one base away is much larger.

There are 16 amino acids in the CDR3, from cysteine to phenylalanine inclusive. CDR3 DNA only is kept here, 48 bases in frame from base 1. CDR1 and CDR2 were assigned from the germline V gene as SGHVS and FQNEAQ. V is clipped by 2 bases and J by 0 bases, and the sequence between their germline boundaries is 14 bases long. Donors were roughly 40 systemically healthy Caucasian individuals from Russia aged roughly 6 to 90 years. Each donor gave ten milliliters of peripheral blood, collected into EDTA-treated Vacutainer tubes. Ficoll-Paque density-gradient centrifugation was used to isolate PBMCs, with at least 6.5 million per sample. Trizol reagent was used to extract total RNA from the PBMCs, yielding at least 5 micrograms per sample. For every donor, flow cytometry on a PBMC aliquot measured the percentage of naive CD45RAhigh/CD27high T cells. Library creation used 5' RACE. The listed sequencing device is Illumina HiSeq 2500. A second PCR of about 6 to 12 cycles was performed with a sample-barcoded 5' primer and a J-beta primer mix. A template-switch 5' adaptor carrying 12 random nucleotides introduced a unique molecular identifier onto each TCR beta cDNA molecule. At least 2.5 million CDR3-containing paired-end reads were obtained from each sample. The Mint cDNA synthesis kit, primed by a TRBC-specific oligonucleotide, was used to synthesize first-strand cDNA from all RNA. After uracil-DNA glycosylase treatment, a first 18-cycle PCR used universal primers M1SS and BC2_uni_R on all cDNA. The study's own analysis went as follows. Normalization of each sample was performed by random selection of 1 million high-quality reads, each carrying a distinct molecular identifier. Instead of being binned into consensus sequences, reads that shared molecular identifiers were thrown out. MiTCR, run with a Q25 quality threshold and the strictest error-elimination algorithm, handled CDR3 identification, clonotype clustering and error correction. Lower-bound total TCR beta diversity was estimated with a nonparametric unseen species model using Euler transformation. TCRdb ran its own pipeline on the public reads, namely fastp trimming at Q25 and MiXCR clone calling, and kept in-frame beta chains. All rows with the same CDR3 protein become a single entry with the most common DNA and genes. The V and J calls reflect TCRdb's pipeline rather than the authors' work. For this sample there are about 830,000 distinct CDR3 sequences; around two thirds appear just once. Around a quarter of the sample is taken by the ten largest.

The sequenced sample was blood. The chain links TRBV7-8 with TRBJ2-7; the D gene is possibly TRBD1 or TRBD2, each agreeing over 6 bases. The sequence came from a man between 25 and 39 years old in good health. The DNA sequence follows: TGTGCCAGCAGCTTACGGGCGGGGACATTCTCCTACGAGCAGTACTTC. Its protein product is CASSLRAGTFSYEQYF.